The clone carrying this TCR beta chain came up a few times. Per germline, CDR1 MNHEY and CDR2 SMNVEV (reference sequence). The CDR3 contains 13 residues. V was shortened by 5 bases and J by 4 bases, with 12 bases between the two germline ends. The data stem from a study of T cells in Graves' hyperthyroidism and ophthalmopathy. TCR beta CDR3 regions were amplified from RNA. A first-round RT-PCR of the TCR CDR3 used the HTBI primer set. TCRdb redid the calling of the multiplex PCR reads with MiXCR, one entry per CDR3 protein. The sample has hundreds of thousands of distinct CDR3 sequences; 19% are singletons. Graves' hyperthyroidism qualified as stable when ophthalmopathy did not progress within 18 months.

This receptor was identified in a woman under 30 with Graves' hyperthyroidism. The sample comprised blood. V is TRBV27 and J is TRBJ2-7; D is ambiguous. The CDR3 loop reads CASSPGNGYEQYF. CDR3 coding DNA: TGTGCCAGCAGTCCCGGCAATGGATACGAGCAGTACTTC.